This T cell receptor beta chain stems from a study of beta chain features in type 1 diabetes. General observations from the study: Relative to healthy donors, patients appeared to have naive, central memory and Treg TCRB repertoires that were more similar. VDJ junctions in type 1 diabetes patients carried more deletions and fewer insertions. PCR may have favored shorter templates equally in patients and controls. Any HLA-type effect on TCRB rearrangement remained unresolved here.

Expressed TCRB transcripts were sequenced, since all the RNA that had been isolated was reverse transcribed. Assay used: immunoSEQ multiplex PCR; TCRdb lists only in-frame clones, some missing. The sample lists some 150,000 clones, 9.7% occurring once. This clone was seen at least ten times. Its antigen is unidentified. Germline-derived CDR1 and CDR2 are SGDLS and YYNGEE. The trim removed 3 bases at V and 6 bases at J, leaving 9 bases unmatched. CDR3 length equals 15 residues. The V call is TRBV9, the J call TRBJ2-1; TRBD1 aligns across 7 bases. The source of this sequence is a woman aged 40 to 50 in good health. What was sequenced was central memory CD4+ T cells from blood. The CDR3 coding sequence is TGTGCCAGCAGCGCCCGGGACAGCCCAACCAATGAGCAGTTCTTC. Amino acid sequence: CASSARDSPTNEQFF.